This record covers a single TCR beta chain. The CDR3 has 17 residues. Germline V gene lookup returns CDR1 MNHNS and CDR2 SASEGT. V lost 2 bases and J lost 8, with 24 bases in between. This sample was taken from a study of control samples from healthy donors and cancer patients. Sequenced by immunoSEQ multiplex PCR; TCRdb stores in-frame clones only, minus some. Here the sample spans some 90,000 clones, about 88% being singletons. The source material was blood. The TCR comes from a woman aged 45-65 years in good health. J is TRBJ1-1 and V is TRBV6-1, with TRBD1 as a possible D gene (6 bases). CDR3 nucleotide sequence: TGTGCCAGCAGTGAATACCCGGCAGGGGATTTTAGAGGGGAAGCTTTCTTT. It codes for CASSEYPAGDFRGEAFF.